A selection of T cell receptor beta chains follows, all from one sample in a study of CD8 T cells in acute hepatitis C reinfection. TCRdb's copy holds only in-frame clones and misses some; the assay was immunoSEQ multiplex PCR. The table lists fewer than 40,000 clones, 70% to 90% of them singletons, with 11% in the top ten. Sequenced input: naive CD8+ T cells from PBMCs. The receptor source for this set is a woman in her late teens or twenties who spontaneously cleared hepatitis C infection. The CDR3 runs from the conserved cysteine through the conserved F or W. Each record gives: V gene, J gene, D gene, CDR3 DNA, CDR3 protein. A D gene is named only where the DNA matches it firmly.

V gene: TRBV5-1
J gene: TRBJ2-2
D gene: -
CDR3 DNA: TGCGCCAGCAGCTTTTGGGGATCGGCCGCCGGGGAGCTGTTTTTT
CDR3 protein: CASSFWGSAAGELFF

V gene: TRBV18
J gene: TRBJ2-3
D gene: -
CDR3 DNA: TGTGCCAGCTCACCGATAATCACAGTAAAAGACACAGATACGCAGTATTTT
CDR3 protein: CASSPIITVKDTDTQYF

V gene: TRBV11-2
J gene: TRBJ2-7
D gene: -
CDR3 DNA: TGTGCCAGCAGCTTAGCCCTCGAGCAGTACTTC
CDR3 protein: CASSLALEQYF

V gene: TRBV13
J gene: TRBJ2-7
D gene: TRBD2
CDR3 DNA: TGTGCCAGCAGCTACGGGACTAGCGGGATCTTCGACGAGCAGTACTTC
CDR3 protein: CASSYGTSGIFDEQYF

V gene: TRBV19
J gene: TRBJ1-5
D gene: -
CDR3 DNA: TGTGCCAGTAGTATAGGGTACACTCAGCCCCAGCATTTT
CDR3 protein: CASSIGYTQPQHF

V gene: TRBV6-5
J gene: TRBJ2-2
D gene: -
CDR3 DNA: TGTGCCAGCACCAGCACTACCGGGGAGCTGTTTTTT
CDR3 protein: CASTSTTGELFF

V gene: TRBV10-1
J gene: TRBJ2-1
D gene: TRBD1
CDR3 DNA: TGCGCCAGCAGTGATGGGACAGGGGCTGAGCAGTTCTTC
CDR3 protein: CASSDGTGAEQFF

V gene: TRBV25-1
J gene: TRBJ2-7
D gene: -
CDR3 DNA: TGTGCCAGCACCGGCCCAGCTAACGAGCAGTACTTC
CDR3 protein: CASTGPANEQYF

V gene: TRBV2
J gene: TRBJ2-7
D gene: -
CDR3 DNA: TGTGCCAGCAGTGGACCCCCCGCAGACTACGAGCAGTACTTC
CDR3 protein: CASSGPPADYEQYF

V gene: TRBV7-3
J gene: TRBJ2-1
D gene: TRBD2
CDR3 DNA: TGTGCCAGCAGCCTCCTCGGGGACAGGGGACTAGCGGGTGGATTGAATGAGCAGTTCTTC
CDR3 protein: CASSLLGDRGLAGGLNEQFF

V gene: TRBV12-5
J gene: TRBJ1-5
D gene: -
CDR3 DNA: TGTGCTAGTGGTTTTCCTAATCAGCCCCAGCATTTT
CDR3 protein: CASGFPNQPQHF

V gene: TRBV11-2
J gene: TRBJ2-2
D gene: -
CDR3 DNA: TGTGCCAGCAGCTTAATCCCCGGCACGGACACCGGGGAGCTGTTTTTT
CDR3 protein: CASSLIPGTDTGELFF

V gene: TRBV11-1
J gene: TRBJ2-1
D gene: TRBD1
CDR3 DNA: TGTGCCAGCAGCTCCTTTCCCGGGACAGGGAACCCCAACAATGAGCAGTTCTTC
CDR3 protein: CASSSFPGTGNPNNEQFF

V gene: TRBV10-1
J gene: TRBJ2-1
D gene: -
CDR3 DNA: TGCGCCAGCAGTGTAGACAATGAGCAGTTCTTC
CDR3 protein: CASSVDNEQFF

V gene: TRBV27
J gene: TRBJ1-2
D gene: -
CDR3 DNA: TGTGCCAGCAGTTTACTCATCGGGACCCCCCTGTGGACCTTC
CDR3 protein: CASSLLIGTPLWTF

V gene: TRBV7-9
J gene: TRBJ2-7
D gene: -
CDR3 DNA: TGTGCCAGCAATGAGGTCTCCTACGAGCAGTACTTC
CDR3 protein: CASNEVSYEQYF